A selection of T cell receptor beta chains follows, all from one sample in a study of vaccination and CD4 T cells after COVID-19. Their recognized antigens are unknown. TCRdb independently ran MiXCR on the PCR reads; one entry per CDR3 protein. The data hold 9,500 to 15,000 distinct CDR3 sequences, with almost 55% observed a single time. Sequencing was performed on cultured CD4+ T cells from blood, taken after SARS-CoV-2 vaccination. The receptors were gathered from a human donor with COVID-19. Both conserved end residues are part of each CDR3. The D gene is left open where the match is weak. Size values are once, few and many counts, or a class for expanded clones, and some rows have none.

V gene: TRBV7-6; J gene: TRBJ1-5; CDR3 length: 14; D gene: NA; clone size: NA; CDR3 DNA: TGTGCCAGCAGCTTAGCGGGACGGGGTCAGCCCCAGCATTTT; CDR3 protein: CASSLAGRGQPQHF
V gene: TRBV20-1; J gene: TRBJ2-5; CDR3 length: 15; D gene: TRBD2; clone size: NA; CDR3 DNA: TGCAGTGCTAGAGAGGCTAGCGGGGTGGGAGAGACCCAGTACTTC; CDR3 protein: CSAREASGVGETQYF
V gene: TRBV19; J gene: TRBJ2-5; CDR3 length: 15; D gene: TRBD2; clone size: NA; CDR3 DNA: TGTGCCAGTAGTACCGTAGCGGGGATGGGGGAGACCCAGTACTTC; CDR3 protein: CASSTVAGMGETQYF
V gene: TRBV20-1; J gene: TRBJ2-3; CDR3 length: 15; D gene: TRBD2; clone size: NA; CDR3 DNA: TGCAGTGGTACCAGACTAGCGGGGAGCACAGATACGCAGTATTTT; CDR3 protein: CSGTRLAGSTDTQYF
V gene: TRBV5-1; J gene: TRBJ1-2; CDR3 length: 17; D gene: NA; clone size: NA; CDR3 DNA: TGCGCCAGCAGCTTGGTGGCGGGGGATGGGATATCGTATGGCTACACCTTC; CDR3 protein: CASSLVAGDGISYGYTF
V gene: TRBV7-9; J gene: TRBJ2-2; CDR3 length: 18; D gene: TRBD1; clone size: NA; CDR3 DNA: TGTGCCAGCACCCATGGGACAGGGAATAACCACAAGAACCTACGGCTGTTTTTT; CDR3 protein: CASTHGTGNNHKNLRLFF
V gene: TRBV6-1; J gene: TRBJ2-2; CDR3 length: 15; D gene: TRBD1; clone size: NA; CDR3 DNA: TGTGCCAGCAGCCGGGACAGGGCGAACACCGGGGAGCTGTTTTTT; CDR3 protein: CASSRDRANTGELFF
V gene: TRBV19; J gene: TRBJ2-7; CDR3 length: 14; D gene: NA; clone size: few; CDR3 DNA: TGTGCCAGTAGTATCGGGGCGGGCCGCTACGAGCAGTACTTC; CDR3 protein: CASSIGAGRYEQYF
V gene: TRBV12-3/TRBV12-4; J gene: TRBJ2-5; CDR3 length: 14; D gene: NA; clone size: NA; CDR3 DNA: TGTGCCAGCAGCCCGGGGGGCTCTCAAGAGACCCAGTACTTC; CDR3 protein: CASSPGGSQETQYF
V gene: TRBV24-1; J gene: TRBJ2-3; CDR3 length: 16; D gene: NA; clone size: NA; CDR3 DNA: TGTGCCACCAGTGATCCTGGGGTGGGCCCCTCAGATACGCAGTATTTT; CDR3 protein: CATSDPGVGPSDTQYF
V gene: TRBV12-3/TRBV12-4; J gene: TRBJ1-5; CDR3 length: 14; D gene: NA; clone size: NA; CDR3 DNA: TGTGCCAGCAGTCCCAGGGGAGGGCATCAGCCCCAGCATTTT; CDR3 protein: CASSPRGGHQPQHF
V gene: TRBV20-1; J gene: TRBJ1-5; CDR3 length: 15; D gene: TRBD1; clone size: once; CDR3 DNA: TGCAGTGCTCGGGACAGGGCCCCCAACAATCAGCCCCAGCATTTT; CDR3 protein: CSARDRAPNNQPQHF
V gene: TRBV11-3; J gene: TRBJ1-2; CDR3 length: 11; D gene: NA; clone size: NA; CDR3 DNA: TGTGCCAGCAGCTTAGAGAATGGCTACACCTTC; CDR3 protein: CASSLENGYTF
V gene: TRBV6-1; J gene: TRBJ2-5; CDR3 length: 11; D gene: NA; clone size: few; CDR3 DNA: TGTGCCAGCAGTGAGTTAGAGACCCAGTACTTC; CDR3 protein: CASSELETQYF
V gene: TRBV5-5; J gene: TRBJ1-6; CDR3 length: 15; D gene: NA; clone size: NA; CDR3 DNA: TGTGCCAGCAGCCCGGCCGGGGTCTATAATTCACCCCTCCACTTT; CDR3 protein: CASSPAGVYNSPLHF
V gene: TRBV27; J gene: TRBJ1-2; CDR3 length: 15; D gene: TRBD1; clone size: few; CDR3 DNA: TGTGCCAGCAGTTCACGGGACAGGCCTAACTATGGCTACACCTTC; CDR3 protein: CASSSRDRPNYGYTF
V gene: TRBV11-3; J gene: TRBJ2-1; CDR3 length: 14; D gene: NA; clone size: NA; CDR3 DNA: TGTGCCAGCAGCCGGGACACCCCGGGGGGTGAGCAGTTCTTC; CDR3 protein: CASSRDTPGGEQFF
V gene: TRBV7-9; J gene: TRBJ2-7; CDR3 length: 12; D gene: NA; clone size: once; CDR3 DNA: TGTGCCAGCAGCCAACCGGTGGGGGAGCAGTACTTC; CDR3 protein: CASSQPVGEQYF
V gene: TRBV19; J gene: TRBJ2-5; CDR3 length: 16; D gene: TRBD2; clone size: once; CDR3 DNA: TGTGCCACCTCAAATCCGGGGACTAGCGCAAAAGAGACCCAGTACTTC; CDR3 protein: CATSNPGTSAKETQYF
V gene: TRBV11-2; J gene: TRBJ1-2; CDR3 length: 14; D gene: NA; clone size: NA; CDR3 DNA: TGTGCCAGCAGCTTAGGTCGAGTCGACTATGGCTACACCTTC; CDR3 protein: CASSLGRVDYGYTF
V gene: TRBV7-3; J gene: TRBJ2-1; CDR3 length: 14; D gene: NA; clone size: NA; CDR3 DNA: TGTGCCAGCAGCCCAGGGACCTTTAGGGATGAGCAGTTCTTC; CDR3 protein: CASSPGTFRDEQFF
V gene: TRBV6-4; J gene: TRBJ1-1; CDR3 length: 15; D gene: NA; clone size: NA; CDR3 DNA: TGTGCCAGCAGTGAAACGGGCGGCGGTAGGACTGAAGCTTTCTTT; CDR3 protein: CASSETGGGRTEAFF
V gene: TRBV7-3; J gene: TRBJ1-1; CDR3 length: 13; D gene: NA; clone size: few; CDR3 DNA: TGTGCCAGCAGCTCCGGGGTTAACACTGAAGCTTTCTTT; CDR3 protein: CASSSGVNTEAFF
V gene: TRBV6-1; J gene: TRBJ2-5; CDR3 length: 15; D gene: TRBD1; clone size: NA; CDR3 DNA: TGTGCCAGCATCAGGGGGCCCCGTCTAGGAGAGACCCAGTACTTC; CDR3 protein: CASIRGPRLGETQYF
V gene: TRBV12-3/TRBV12-4; J gene: TRBJ1-2; CDR3 length: 13; D gene: TRBD1; clone size: NA; CDR3 DNA: TGTGCCAGCAGAGCCGACAGGGTCTATGGCTACACCTTC; CDR3 protein: CASRADRVYGYTF
V gene: TRBV15; J gene: TRBJ1-2; CDR3 length: 15; D gene: NA; clone size: few; CDR3 DNA: TGTGCCACCAGCGTCACGGATAAGGGAGACTATGGCTACACCTTC; CDR3 protein: CATSVTDKGDYGYTF
V gene: TRBV30; J gene: TRBJ2-2; CDR3 length: 14; D gene: TRBD2; clone size: NA; CDR3 DNA: TGTGCCTGGAGTGTAGGACTAGTTAACGGGGAGCTGTTTTTT; CDR3 protein: CAWSVGLVNGELFF
V gene: TRBV4-2; J gene: TRBJ2-1; CDR3 length: 15; D gene: NA; clone size: medium-sized; CDR3 DNA: TGTGCCAGCAGCCAAGAGAGGACAGGGAGGGATGAGCAGTTCTTC; CDR3 protein: CASSQERTGRDEQFF
V gene: TRBV6-4; J gene: TRBJ2-7; CDR3 length: 13; D gene: NA; clone size: NA; CDR3 DNA: TGTGCCAGCAGCGGCAAGAGCTCCTACGAGCAGTACTTC; CDR3 protein: CASSGKSSYEQYF
V gene: TRBV6-1; J gene: TRBJ1-5; CDR3 length: 13; D gene: NA; clone size: few; CDR3 DNA: TGTGCCAGCACTGCCGTAGGAGGACAGCCCCAGCATTTT; CDR3 protein: CASTAVGGQPQHF
V gene: TRBV20-1; J gene: TRBJ1-5; CDR3 length: 14; D gene: NA; clone size: NA; CDR3 DNA: TGCAGTGCTAGAGATATCCGGGGAGGACAGCCCCAGCATTTT; CDR3 protein: CSARDIRGGQPQHF
V gene: TRBV28; J gene: TRBJ1-2; CDR3 length: 14; D gene: TRBD1; clone size: few; CDR3 DNA: TGTGCCAGCAGTTGGACAGGGGTTTCCTATGGCTACACCTTC; CDR3 protein: CASSWTGVSYGYTF
V gene: TRBV27; J gene: TRBJ2-7; CDR3 length: 15; D gene: NA; clone size: NA; CDR3 DNA: TGTGCCAGCAGAGGGTCCCGGGACCCGTCTTGGGAGCAGTACTTC; CDR3 protein: CASRGSRDPSWEQYF
V gene: TRBV20-1; J gene: TRBJ1-2; CDR3 length: 16; D gene: NA; clone size: NA; CDR3 DNA: TGCAGTGCTAGACTCTTCCCGGGCCCAGCTAACTATGGCTACACCTTC; CDR3 protein: CSARLFPGPANYGYTF
V gene: TRBV29-1; J gene: TRBJ1-5; CDR3 length: 12; D gene: NA; clone size: NA; CDR3 DNA: TGCAGCGTTGGCGAGGGGAATCAGGGCCAGCATTTT; CDR3 protein: CSVGEGNQGQHF
V gene: TRBV7-6; J gene: TRBJ2-3; CDR3 length: 17; D gene: TRBD1; clone size: NA; CDR3 DNA: TGTGCCAGCAGCTCAGGATGGGACAGGGGGAGGGCAGATACGCAGTATTTT; CDR3 protein: CASSSGWDRGRADTQYF
V gene: TRBV18; J gene: TRBJ2-7; CDR3 length: 13; D gene: NA; clone size: NA; CDR3 DNA: TGTGCCAGCTCACGATCGACATACTACGAGCAGTACTTC; CDR3 protein: CASSRSTYYEQYF
V gene: TRBV28; J gene: TRBJ1-1; CDR3 length: 14; D gene: NA; clone size: few; CDR3 DNA: TGTGCCAGCACCCACCCCTGGGGGGACACTGAAGCTTTCTTT; CDR3 protein: CASTHPWGDTEAFF
V gene: TRBV20-1; J gene: TRBJ2-4; CDR3 length: 15; D gene: TRBD1; clone size: few; CDR3 DNA: TGCAGTGCTTCCCTACCCAGGACAGGACCAAACATTCAGTACTTC; CDR3 protein: CSASLPRTGPNIQYF
V gene: TRBV27; J gene: TRBJ2-7; CDR3 length: 14; D gene: NA; clone size: NA; CDR3 DNA: TGTGCCAGCAAAGGCAGGTTTGGGACCTACGAGCAGTACTTC; CDR3 protein: CASKGRFGTYEQYF